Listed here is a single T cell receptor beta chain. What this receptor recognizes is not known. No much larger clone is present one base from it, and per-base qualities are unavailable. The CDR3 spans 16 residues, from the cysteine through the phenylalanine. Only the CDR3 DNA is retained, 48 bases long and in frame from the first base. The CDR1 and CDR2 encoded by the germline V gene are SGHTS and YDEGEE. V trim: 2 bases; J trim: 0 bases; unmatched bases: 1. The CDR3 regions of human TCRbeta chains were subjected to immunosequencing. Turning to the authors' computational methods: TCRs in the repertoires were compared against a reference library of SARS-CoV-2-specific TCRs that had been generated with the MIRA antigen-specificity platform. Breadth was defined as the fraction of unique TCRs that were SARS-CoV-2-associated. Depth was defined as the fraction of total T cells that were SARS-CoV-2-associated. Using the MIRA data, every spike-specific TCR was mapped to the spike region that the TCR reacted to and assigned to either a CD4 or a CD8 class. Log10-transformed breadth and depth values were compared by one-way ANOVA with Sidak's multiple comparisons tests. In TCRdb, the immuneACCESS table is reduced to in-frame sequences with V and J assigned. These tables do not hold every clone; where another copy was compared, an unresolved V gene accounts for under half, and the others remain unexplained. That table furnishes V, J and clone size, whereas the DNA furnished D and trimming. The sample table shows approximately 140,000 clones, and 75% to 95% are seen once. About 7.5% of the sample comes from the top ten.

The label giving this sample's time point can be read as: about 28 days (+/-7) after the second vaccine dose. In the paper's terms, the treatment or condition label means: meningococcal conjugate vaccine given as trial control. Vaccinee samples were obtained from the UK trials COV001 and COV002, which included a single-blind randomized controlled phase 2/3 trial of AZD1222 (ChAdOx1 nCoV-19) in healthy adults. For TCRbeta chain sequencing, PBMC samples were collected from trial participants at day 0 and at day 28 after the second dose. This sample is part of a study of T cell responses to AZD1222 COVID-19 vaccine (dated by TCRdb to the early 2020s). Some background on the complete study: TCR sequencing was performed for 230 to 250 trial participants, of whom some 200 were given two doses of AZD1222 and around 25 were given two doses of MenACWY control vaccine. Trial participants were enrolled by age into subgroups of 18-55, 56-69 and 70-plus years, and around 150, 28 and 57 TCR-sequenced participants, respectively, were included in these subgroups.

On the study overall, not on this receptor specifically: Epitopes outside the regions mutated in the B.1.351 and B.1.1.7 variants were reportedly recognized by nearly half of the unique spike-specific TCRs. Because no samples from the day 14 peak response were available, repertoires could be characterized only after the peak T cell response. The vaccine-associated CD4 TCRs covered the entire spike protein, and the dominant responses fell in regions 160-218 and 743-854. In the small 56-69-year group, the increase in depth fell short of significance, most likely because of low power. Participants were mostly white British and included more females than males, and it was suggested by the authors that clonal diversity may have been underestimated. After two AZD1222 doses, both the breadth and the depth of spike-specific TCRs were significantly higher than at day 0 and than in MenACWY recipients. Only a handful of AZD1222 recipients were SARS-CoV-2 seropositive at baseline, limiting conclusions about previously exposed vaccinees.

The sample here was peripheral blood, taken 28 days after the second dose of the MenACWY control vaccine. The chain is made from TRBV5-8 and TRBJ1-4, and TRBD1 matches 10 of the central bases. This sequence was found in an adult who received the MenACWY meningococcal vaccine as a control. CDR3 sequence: CASSLGQGATNEKLFF. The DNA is TGTGCCAGCAGCTTAGGACAGGGGGCAACTAATGAAAAACTGTTTTTT.